This T cell receptor (beta chain) was sequenced during a study of T cell changes during pregnancy in multiple sclerosis. CDR3 length: 13 residues. Germline V CDR1 and CDR2: LGHNA, YSLEER. V gave up 3 bases and J gave up 9 bases, with 12 bases separating them. TCRdb keeps only in-frame clones here, not all; method: immunoSEQ multiplex PCR. The table includes approximately 41,000 clones, nearly 90% detected once. The chain is built from TRBV4-3 and TRBJ1-5; D unclear. Material: CD4+ T cells from peripheral blood mononuclear cells, obtained in the second trimester of pregnancy. The sequence came from a female donor with multiple sclerosis, enrolled in a pregnancy study. The CDR3, as DNA: TGCGCCAGCAGCCAGGAGGCTGGATGGCCCCAGCATTTT. This codes for CASSQEAGWPQHF.